This T cell receptor beta chain came from a study of blood T cell repertoires in COVID-19. Study-level information: Recovered status in Cohort 3 required two negative PCRs, clearance, or symptom resolution. The cDNA or gDNA used as material had been derived from T cells, B-cell-depleted T cells, or PBMCs.

The germline V gene encodes CDR1 SGHRS and CDR2 YFSETQ. V was trimmed by 3 bases and J by 5 bases, leaving 14 bases between them. This CDR3 has 15 residues. Original processing notes: Amplification of reference gene primers was used by the study to estimate nucleated cell counts. Generated by immunoSEQ multiplex PCR, the TCRdb table keeps only in-frame clones and is missing some. The DNA gave D and trimming, while V, J and clone size come from that table. The data contain a few hundred thousand clones, 80% to 90% of them singletons. Sequenced sample: PBMCs or T cells enriched from blood (not recorded which). The TCR was taken from a man aged 35 to 55 in a cohort exposed to, infected with or recovered from COVID-19 (not recorded which). The rearrangement joins TRBV5-1 to TRBJ2-2; tentatively, D is TRBD2 (5 bases). The CDR3 DNA sequence: TGCGCCAGCAGCTCGAGGGCTGACGTTACCGGGGAGCTGTTTTTT. This gives the protein CASSSRADVTGELFF.